This entry lists 25 T cell receptor beta chains sequenced from one sample in a study of cytomegalovirus exposure and HLA in healthy donors. The protocol was immunoSEQ multiplex PCR, while the TCRdb copy is restricted to in-frame clones and leaves out a portion. The sample lists around 190,000 clones, 86% occurring once. Sequenced: PBMCs. These receptors all come from a man aged 25 to 40 in good health and CMV-seropositive.

The chain links TRBV5-1 to TRBJ1-5; D unclear. CDR1 SGHRS and CDR2 YFSETQ come from the germline V gene. The V gene lost 0 bases and the J gene lost 2 bases, with 9 bases spanning the gap. There are 15 residues in the CDR3. Written as DNA, the CDR3 is TGCGCCAGCAGCTTGGGTCCGGGCGGCAATCAGCCCCAGCATTTT. Translating it yields CASSLGPGGNQPQHF.

V usage is TRBV11-2 and J usage is TRBJ2-2; TRBD1 matches 7 bases. The germline V gene has CDR1 SGHAT and CDR2 FQNNGV. The V and J ends lost 8 bases and 2 bases, in that order; junction bases with no gene match: 8. This CDR3 is built from 15 residues. CDR3 sequence (DNA): TGTGCCAGCTCCTGGGGGACAGTAAACACCGGGGAGCTGTTTTTT. Amino acid sequence: CASSWGTVNTGELFF.

The chain carries TRBV7-2 and TRBJ2-5; tentatively, D is TRBD1 or TRBD2 (5 bases each). The CDR3 totals 15 residues. Germline V gives CDR1 SGHTA, CDR2 FQGNSA. Trimming shortened V by 4 bases and J by 7 bases, and 19 bases separated the two germline ends. The CDR3 is CASSWGAEGLGTQYF. The CDR3 bases are TGTGCCAGCAGCTGGGGCGCCGAGGGTTTGGGGACCCAGTACTTC.

The chain recombines TRBV9 with TRBJ2-2; 7 bases are shared with TRBD2. The CDR3 covers 12 residues. With 0 bases clipped from V and 15 bases from J, the junction kept 5 bases outside the gene matches. CDR1 and CDR2 from the germline V gene are SGDLS and YYNGEE. The CDR3 DNA reads as TGTGCCAGCAGCGTAGGTTCGGGGAGGGTGTTTTTT. This sequence encodes CASSVGSGRVFF.

This clone came up a few times. The chain joins TRBV6-5 to TRBJ2-7; D call uncertain. Germline V gives CDR1 MNHEY, CDR2 SVGAGI. Trimming took 5 bases from V and 0 from J, leaving 14 bases between them. This CDR3 contains 15 residues. CDR3: CASSRPGFSSYEQYF. CDR3 bases: TGTGCCAGCAGTCGGCCGGGTTTTAGCTCCTACGAGCAGTACTTC.

This chain uses TRBV5-1 with TRBJ2-7, with 7 nucleotides matching TRBD1. Trimming removed 6 bases from V and 0 bases from J; junction bases left unmatched: 3. The CDR3 runs 13 residues. CDR1 and CDR2 (germline): SGHRS, YFSETQ. CDR3: CASKRDSSYEQYF. The CDR3 nucleotides read TGCGCCAGCAAGAGGGACAGCTCCTACGAGCAGTACTTC. The full variable domain, rest sourced from reference TRBV5-1 and TRBJ2-7, is KAGVTQTPRYLIKTRGQQVTLSCSPISGHRSVSWYQQTPGQGLQFLFEYFSETQRNKGNFPGRFSGRQFSNSRSEMNVSTLELGDSALYLCASKRDSSYEQYFGPGTRLTVT.

The CDR3 coding sequence is TGTGCCAGCAGCCCGGGTCGGTGGGGAGTCGTAAGCACAGATACGCAGTATTTT. Translated, it gives CASSPGRWGVVSTDTQYF. The gene calls are TRBV7-9 and TRBJ2-3, with a tentative D call TRBD2 (5 bases). Trimming removed 5 bases at V and 0 bases at J, with 21 bases between. CDR1 is SEHNR, CDR2 FQNEAQ, per germline (reference sequence). This CDR3 region has 18 residues.

This chain joins TRBV20-1 and TRBJ1-2; D is perhaps TRBD1 (5 bases). Trimming pared 4 bases from V and 6 bases from J, leaving 6 bases between. The CDR3 totals 10 residues. From germline, CDR1 is DFQATT and CDR2 SNEGSKA (reference sequence). DNA for the CDR3: TGCAGTGCTACGGACAATGGCTACACCTTC. This sequence encodes CSATDNGYTF.

The count of this clone is one. The chain couples TRBV4-1 to TRBJ1-2; perhaps TRBD1 as D (5 bases). V lost 4 bases and J 2 bases, leaving 11 bases between the germline ends. The CDR3 contains 14 residues. The germline gives CDR1 MGHRA, CDR2 YSYEKL. The CDR3 region has the DNA TGCGCCAGCAGCCGTCAGGGAACAAACTATGGCTACACCTTC. This sequence encodes CASSRQGTNYGYTF.

CDR3: CASSSTQGQGLGEQYF. Written as DNA, the CDR3 is TGTGCCAGCAGTTCAACCCAGGGACAGGGATTGGGCGAGCAGTACTTC. The gene calls are TRBV7-9 and TRBJ2-7, with 9 bases that match TRBD1. Germline V gives CDR1 SEHNR, CDR2 FQNEAQ (reference sequence). The junction had 15 bases not matched to a gene; V was cut back by 6 bases and J by 6 bases. The CDR3 spans 16 residues.

The V gene is TRBV11-2, the J gene TRBJ2-7; 8 nucleotides line up with TRBD1. This CDR3 comprises 17 residues. Germline loops: CDR1 SGHAT, CDR2 FQNNGV. The ends lost 5 bases at V and 0 bases at J; junction bases unmatched: 12. CDR3 sequence reads: CASSPIGRTGNSYEQYF. The CDR3 region has the DNA TGTGCCAGCAGCCCGATAGGCCGGACAGGGAACTCCTACGAGCAGTACTTC.

The V call is TRBV6-6, the J call TRBJ1-5, with 7 bases fitting TRBD1. This CDR3 is built from 15 residues. With V trimmed by 2 bases and J by 7 bases, 8 bases remained unmatched. Germline CDR1 and CDR2: MNHNY and SVGAGI (reference sequence). CDR3 residues: CASSYPPGGGQPQHF. CDR3 DNA: TGTGCCAGCAGTTACCCCCCAGGGGGTGGACAGCCCCAGCATTTT.

This sequence joins TRBV7-9 and TRBJ2-3; D unresolved. The CDR3 covers 12 residues. The ends were cut back, 0 bases at V and 7 bases at J, with 5 bases in the middle. Germline V CDR1 and CDR2: SEHNR, FQNEAQ (reference sequence). CDR3 sequence: CASSLAGNTQYF. Written as DNA, the CDR3 is TGTGCCAGCAGCTTAGCTGGAAATACGCAGTATTTT. The entire variable domain, with the rest obtained from reference TRBV7-9 and TRBJ2-3, is as follows: DTGVSQNPRHKITKRGQNVTFRCDPISEHNRLYWYRQTLGQGPEFLTYFQNEAQLEKSRLLSDRFSAERPKGSFSTLEIQRTEQGDSAMYLCASSLAGNTQYFGPGTRLTVL.

The chain has TRBV19 and TRBJ2-4; D possibly corresponds to TRBD1 (6 bases). CDR1 and CDR2 from the germline V gene are LNHDA and SQIVND (reference sequence). The CDR3 has 17 amino acids. The V end lost 1 base, the J end lost 0 bases, and 13 bases lay between the germline ends. This CDR3 reads CASSIARGAGAKNIQYF. CDR3 in DNA: TGTGCCAGTAGTATAGCCAGGGGCGCAGGAGCCAAAAACATTCAGTACTTC.

This chain links TRBV12-5 with TRBJ1-6, with D uncertain. CDR3 length: 16 amino acids. The V and J ends lost 4 bases and 5 bases respectively, with 15 bases between them. Germline lookup yields CDR1 LGHNT and CDR2 FRNRAP. The CDR3 coding sequence is TGTGCTAGTGGTTCTCTTCCGCAGGTAGATAATTCACCCCTCCACTTT. Protein: CASGSLPQVDNSPLHF.

V usage is TRBV6-5 and J usage is TRBJ1-4, with TRBD1 as a possible D gene (5 bases). CDR1 and CDR2 (germline): MNHEY, SVGAGI. V was pared by 2 bases and J by 4 bases, with 5 bases between. CDR3 length: 13 residues. As DNA, the CDR3 is TGTGCCAGCAGTTACAGGGGTAATGAAAAACTGTTTTTT. Encoded protein: CASSYRGNEKLFF.

The chain links TRBV18 to TRBJ1-2; the D gene is possibly TRBD1 (5 bases). Germline CDR1 and CDR2: KGHSH and LQKENI. This CDR3 has 15 amino acids. V was trimmed by 2 bases and J by 3 bases, leaving 13 bases between them. Written as DNA, the CDR3 is TGTGCCAGCTCACCAACGGGCAGGGAGGACTATGGCTACACCTTC. It codes for CASSPTGREDYGYTF.

The chain is built from TRBV7-2 and TRBJ2-5; 12 bases map to TRBD2. This CDR3 has 15 residues. With V trimmed by 6 bases and J by 4 bases, 6 bases remained unmatched. Germline lookup yields CDR1 SGHTA and CDR2 FQGNSA. In DNA form, the CDR3 reads TGTGCCAGCAGGCTTACGGGACTAGCGGGAGAGACCCAGTACTTC. Its protein is CASRLTGLAGETQYF.

The rearrangement links TRBV27 to TRBJ2-1; 13 bases map to TRBD2. Germline V gives CDR1 MNHEY, CDR2 SMNVEV (reference sequence). V dropped 3 bases and J dropped 6; count of bases not matched to a gene: 2. The CDR3 is 15 residues long. The CDR3 DNA is TGTGCCAGCAGTTTTGGACTAGCGGGAGTCAATGAGCAGTTCTTC. Translated: CASSFGLAGVNEQFF.

This chain uses TRBV7-9 with TRBJ1-1; D gene unclear. Trimming pared 4 bases from V and 7 bases from J, leaving 13 bases between. Germline lookup yields CDR1 SEHNR and CDR2 FQNEAQ (reference sequence). The CDR3 has 13 amino acids. Here the CDR3 reads CASSSLHSIEAFF. As DNA, the CDR3 is TGTGCCAGCAGCTCCCTCCACTCGATTGAAGCTTTCTTT.

The gene calls are TRBV30 and TRBJ2-1; 10 nucleotides align to TRBD2. This CDR3 contains 12 residues. Germline CDR1 is GTSNPN and CDR2 is SVGIG (reference sequence). V shed 8 bases, J shed 6 bases, and the junction held 4 bases outside the gene matches. CDR3 nucleotides: TGTGCCACAAGCGGGGGGGGCAATGAGCAGTTCTTC. Translation: CATSGGGNEQFF. The complete variable domain, with remaining parts taken from reference TRBV30 and TRBJ2-1, reads SQTIHQWPATLVQPVGSPLSLECTVEGTSNPNLYWYRQAAGRGLQLLFYSVGIGQISSEVPQNLSASRPQDRQFILSSKKLLLSDSGFYLCATSGGGNEQFFGPGTRLTVL.

The chain is built from TRBV19 and TRBJ2-5, with unresolved D. The length of the CDR3 is 13 residues. Looked up from germline, CDR1 is LNHDA and CDR2 is SQIVND (reference sequence). The germline V and J ends were trimmed by 5 bases and 5 bases, with 12 bases remaining between them. The CDR3, as DNA: TGTGCCAGTAGTTACTCGCGGTGGGAGACCCAGTACTTC. Amino acids: CASSYSRWETQYF. The whole variable domain, remainder taken from reference TRBV19 and TRBJ2-5, is DGGITQSPKYLFRKEGQNVTLSCEQNLNHDAMYWYRQDPGQGLRLIYYSQIVNDFQKGDIAEGYSVSREKKESFPLTVTSAQKNPTAFYLCASSYSRWETQYFGPGTRLLVL.

This clone was seen only once. The chain combines TRBV2 with TRBJ2-5; D could derive from TRBD1 or TRBD2 (5 bases each). The CDR3 is 15 amino acids. Trimming pared 5 bases from V and 0 bases from J, leaving 13 bases between. The germline CDR1 and CDR2 sequences are SNHLY and FYNNEI. CDR3 sequence (DNA): TGTGCCAGCAGTTTCAGAGGGACCTACCAAGAGACCCAGTACTTC. Amino acids: CASSFRGTYQETQYF.

The chain combines TRBV4-1 with TRBJ1-1; 8 bases line up with TRBD1. Germline CDR1 and CDR2: MGHRA and YSYEKL. V was clipped by 1 base and J by 11 bases; unmatched bases: 24. This CDR3 has 19 amino acids. The CDR3 nucleotides are TGCGCCAGCAGCCAAGGTGGGTTCGCAGGGGGCCCCTCTCTGCCGGGGGCTTTCTTT. Its translation: CASSQGGFAGGPSLPGAFF.

This rearrangement joins TRBV21-1 to TRBJ2-1. TRBV21-1 is marked as a pseudogene. The CDR3 contains 16 residues. CDR3 in amino acids: CASSITTRGRKNEQFF. In DNA form, the CDR3 reads TGTGCCAGCAGCATTACTACCCGGGGGCGAAAAAATGAGCAGTTCTTC.